What follows is one T cell receptor (beta chain) and its context. This sample is part of a study of blood T cell repertoires in COVID-19. The wider study: Sample material is recorded as cDNA or gDNA derived from T cells, B-cell-depleted T cells, or PBMCs.

Participants were aged roughly 18 to 89 years from approximately 25 US areas. Donors in Cohort 3 who had recovered were those with two negative PCRs, healthcare professional clearance, or resolution of their symptoms. Per the original methods: Reference gene primer amplification in the assay estimated nucleated cell counts. TCRdb keeps only in-frame clones here, not all; method: immunoSEQ multiplex PCR. The V and J calls and clone size come from that table; D and trimming were worked out from the DNA. In the table there are more than 300,000 clones, approximately 90% of which are singletons. CDR3 length: 15 residues. Per germline, CDR1 GTSNPN and CDR2 SVGIG (reference sequence). V was pared by 1 base and J by 3 bases, with 8 bases of the junction left unmatched.

The TCR originated in a man under 40 who had recovered from COVID-19. V is TRBV30 and J is TRBJ1-2; 7 nucleotides align to TRBD1. The source material was PBMCs or T cells enriched from blood (not recorded which). CDR3: CAWSGGPDRHYGYTF. The CDR3 DNA reads TGTGCCTGGAGTGGAGGCCCGGACAGGCACTATGGCTACACCTTC.